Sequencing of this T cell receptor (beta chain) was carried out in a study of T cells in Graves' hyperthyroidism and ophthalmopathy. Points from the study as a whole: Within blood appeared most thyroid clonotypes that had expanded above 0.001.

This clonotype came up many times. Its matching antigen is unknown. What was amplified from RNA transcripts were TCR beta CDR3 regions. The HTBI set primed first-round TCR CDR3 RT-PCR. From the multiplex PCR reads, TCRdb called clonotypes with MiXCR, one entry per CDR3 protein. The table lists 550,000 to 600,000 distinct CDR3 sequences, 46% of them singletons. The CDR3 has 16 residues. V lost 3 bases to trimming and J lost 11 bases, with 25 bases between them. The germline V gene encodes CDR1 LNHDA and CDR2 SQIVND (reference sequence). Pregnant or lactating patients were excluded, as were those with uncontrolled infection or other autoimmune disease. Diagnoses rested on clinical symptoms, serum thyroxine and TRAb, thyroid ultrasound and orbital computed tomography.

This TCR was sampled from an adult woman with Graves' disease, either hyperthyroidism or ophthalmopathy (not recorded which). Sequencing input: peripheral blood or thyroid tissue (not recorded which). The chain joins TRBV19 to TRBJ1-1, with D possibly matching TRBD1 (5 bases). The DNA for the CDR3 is TGTGCCAGTAGTATCGGGCCGTTTTTAAGGGGCGGATCGGCTTTCTTT. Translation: CASSIGPFLRGGSAFF.